This entry features one TCR beta chain sequence. Its antigen is currently unknown. As the CDR3 is not closed by the conserved phenylalanine or tryptophan, this likely results from a read error. No DNA is shown, since the ends of the CDR3 on it are uncertain; the CDR3 is the one TCRdb lists. This sample is drawn from a study of T cell responses to AZD1222 COVID-19 vaccine. The protocol was immunoSEQ multiplex PCR, while the TCRdb copy is restricted to in-frame clones and leaves out a portion. This table has 100,000 or so clones, 88% appearing once. The CDR3 length is 10 residues, termini included. The germline V gene encodes CDR1 SGHDT and CDR2 YYEEEE. General study findings and limits: Every sample of the repertoires postdated the peak T cell response. With two AZD1222 doses given, Spike-specific TCR breadth and depth both rose. Most donors were white British and more were female, and clonal diversity was possibly underestimated. Reportedly, close to half of spike-specific TCRs are directed against unmutated variant regions.

The sequences come from peripheral blood, collected on day 0 of AZD1222 vaccination. The chain recombines TRBV5-6 with TRBJ2-7; TRBD1 is taken as the D call from the table, unchecked against the DNA. This receptor was identified in an adult in good health. This CDR3 reads CASSPGTGSL.